This passage covers 4 T cell receptor beta chains from one sample sequenced in a study of somatic mutations in cytotoxic T cells in rheumatoid arthritis. The data were produced by immunoSEQ multiplex PCR, yet TCRdb's version contains in-frame clones alone and is incomplete. The table records tens of thousands of clones, 70% to 85% of them present only once. Input material: CD8+ T cells sorted from blood. The receptors originated from a middle-aged man in good health.

The chain carries TRBV27 and TRBJ2-5, with D perhaps TRBD1 or TRBD2 (5 bases each). From germline, CDR1 is MNHEY and CDR2 SMNVEV (reference sequence). The length of the CDR3 is 17 residues. V lost 2 bases, J lost 1 base, and 17 bases lay in between. The CDR3 DNA reads TGTGCCAGCAGTTTAACTGGGACCTACCCCGGCCAAGAGACCCAGTACTTC. It specifies CASSLTGTYPGQETQYF.

The V and J genes are TRBV27 and TRBJ2-7; weak D call: TRBD2 (5 bases). Trimming shortened V by 7 bases and J by 3 bases, and 19 bases separated the two germline ends. Germline CDR1 MNHEY, CDR2 SMNVEV (reference sequence). The CDR3 consists of 15 residues. The CDR3 coding sequence is TGTGCCAGCACCCTCCGGGCAGGAGGATTCTACGAGCAGTACTTC. This codes for CASTLRAGGFYEQYF.

The chain has TRBV4-1 and TRBJ2-4; D unresolved. Germline loops: CDR1 MGHRA, CDR2 YSYEKL. CDR3 length: 15 residues. The V gene lost 1 base and the J gene lost 8 bases, with 15 bases spanning the gap. CDR3 DNA: TGCGCCAGCAGCCAAGGTCGGGTGGTCTCGGACATTCAGTACTTC. This codes for CASSQGRVVSDIQYF.

CDR3 coding DNA: TGTGCCAGCAGTTTATCCCCCGAGCAGTTCTTC. Its translation is CASSLSPEQFF. This chain links TRBV28 with TRBJ2-1; D is unclear. This CDR3 has 11 residues. The germline V gene has CDR1 MDHEN and CDR2 SYDVKM. The V end lost 1 base, the J end lost 10 bases, and 5 bases lay between the germline ends.